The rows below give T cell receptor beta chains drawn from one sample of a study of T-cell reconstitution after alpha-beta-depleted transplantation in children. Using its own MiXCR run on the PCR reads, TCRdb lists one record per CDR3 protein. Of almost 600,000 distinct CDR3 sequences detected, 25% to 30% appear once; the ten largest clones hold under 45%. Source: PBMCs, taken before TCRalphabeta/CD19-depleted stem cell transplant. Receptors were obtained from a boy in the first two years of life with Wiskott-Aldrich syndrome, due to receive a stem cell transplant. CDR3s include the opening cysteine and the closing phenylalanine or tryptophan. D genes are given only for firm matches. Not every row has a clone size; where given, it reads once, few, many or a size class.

TGTGCCAGCAGCGTAAGGGGACTAGTCCACAATGAGCAGTTCTTC,CASSVRGLVHNEQFF,TRBD2,TRBV9,TRBJ2-1,few
TGTGCCAGCAGCTCAAAACCCGACTCCCTCGAGCAGTACTTC,CASSSKPDSLEQYF,NA,TRBV12-3/TRBV12-4,TRBJ2-7,NA
TGCGCCAGCAGCGCGGGGACTAGCGGGAGCAGGGAGTACTTC,CASSAGTSGSREYF,TRBD2,TRBV5-1,TRBJ2-7,few
TGTGCCAGCAGTTTCCTACAGGGAGGGAGTAATTCACCCCTCCACTTT,CASSFLQGGSNSPLHF,NA,TRBV12-3/TRBV12-4,TRBJ1-6,NA
TGTGCCAGCATGACCACAGGGGAGGGTGAAGCTTTCTTT,CASMTTGEGEAFF,TRBD1,TRBV12-3/TRBV12-4,TRBJ1-1,once
TGCGCCAGCAGCTTGGGTTATAGGGCGGGGCGGCTTTCCTACAATGAGCAGTTCTTC,CASSLGYRAGRLSYNEQFF,NA,TRBV5-1,TRBJ2-1,few
TGCGCCAGCAGCTTGGGGGGGTCGGGACAGCCTAACAATGAGCAGTTCTTC,CASSLGGSGQPNNEQFF,TRBD1,TRBV5-1,TRBJ2-1,few
TGTGCCAGCAGCCGCGTGGGCTCCACAGATACGCAGTATTTT,CASSRVGSTDTQYF,NA,TRBV5-5,TRBJ2-3,few
TGTGCCAGCAGCGTGGCCGGGACTAGCGGTTACGAGCAGTACTTC,CASSVAGTSGYEQYF,TRBD2,TRBV9,TRBJ2-7,NA
TGCAGTGCTAGATACAGGGGGCAAGCCGAGCAGTACTTC,CSARYRGQAEQYF,TRBD1,TRBV20-1,TRBJ2-7,NA
TGTGCCAGCAGTACGACAGGGCCAAATCAGCCCCAGCATTTT,CASSTTGPNQPQHF,TRBD1,TRBV27,TRBJ1-5,many
TGTGCCAGCAGTTCACTCCGAACAGCGGGAGTTGTAAATGAGCAGTTCTTC,CASSSLRTAGVVNEQFF,TRBD2,TRBV12-3/TRBV12-4,TRBJ2-1,once
TGTGCCAGCAGCCGAGGGACTAGCGGGAGGGCAGGAGATACGCAGTATTTT,CASSRGTSGRAGDTQYF,TRBD2,TRBV11-2,TRBJ2-3,NA
TGCAGTGGTGGGACGGCGCGGAACACAGATACGCAGTATTTT,CSGGTARNTDTQYF,NA,TRBV20-1,TRBJ2-3,few
TGTGCCAGCAGCTGGAAAGGGATAAAGAGCTCCTATAATTCACCCCTCCACTTT,CASSWKGIKSSYNSPLHF,NA,TRBV11-2,TRBJ1-6,NA
TGTGCCAGCAGCTGGATAGCGGGCGGAACCTACAATGAGCAGTTCTTC,CASSWIAGGTYNEQFF,TRBD2,TRBV11-2,TRBJ2-1,few
TGTGCCAGCAGTTTGCGGCCGGCTAATGAAAAACTGTTTTTT,CASSLRPANEKLFF,NA,TRBV27,TRBJ1-4,few
TGCAGTGTGGCTAGCGGCTCCTACAATGAGCAGTTCTTC,CSVASGSYNEQFF,TRBD2,TRBV20-1,TRBJ2-1,few
TGCAGTGCTAGATCGGGACCGGGACTAGCCTCCTACGAGCAGTACTTC,CSARSGPGLASYEQYF,TRBD2,TRBV20-1,TRBJ2-7,few
TGCGCCAGCAGCTTAGGGCCAGCCCGAGGAGACAATGAGCAGTTCTTC,CASSLGPARGDNEQFF,NA,TRBV5-1,TRBJ2-1,NA
TGTGCCAGCAGTTACCCCCAGGGGGTATACATTCAGTACTTC,CASSYPQGVYIQYF,TRBD1,TRBV6-5,TRBJ2-4,few
TGCAGTCTCCAAGGCCCCCGGGGAAATGAGCAGTTCTTC,CSLQGPRGNEQFF,NA,TRBV20-1,TRBJ2-1,NA
TGTGCCAGCAGCCAAGATCCAGGGGGGTACTACGAGCAGTACTTC,CASSQDPGGYYEQYF,NA,TRBV4-2,TRBJ2-7,few
TGCAGTGCTTTGACTAGCGGGAGGACGAATTCCTACAATGAGCAGTTCTTC,CSALTSGRTNSYNEQFF,TRBD2,TRBV20-1,TRBJ2-1,NA
TGCAGTGCCCACCGTCTAGCGGGAGTCTCCTACAATGAGCAGTTCTTC,CSAHRLAGVSYNEQFF,TRBD2,TRBV20-1,TRBJ2-1,few
TGTGCCAGCAGCTCCCAGGTGGTAACTGAAGCTTTCTTT,CASSSQVVTEAFF,NA,TRBV7-2,TRBJ1-1,NA
TGTGCCAGCAGCTTAACGGGACAGGAAGAGACCCAGTACTTC,CASSLTGQEETQYF,TRBD1,TRBV7-3,TRBJ2-5,NA
TGTGCCAGCAGTTCGGGGACGGTCGACTATGGCTACACCTTC,CASSSGTVDYGYTF,NA,TRBV12-3/TRBV12-4,TRBJ1-2,NA
TGTGCCAGCAGCCAAGAGATGGGCCGTCCGAACACCGGGGAGCTGTTTTTT,CASSQEMGRPNTGELFF,NA,TRBV3-1,TRBJ2-2,NA
TGTGCCAGCAGCTCAGGGAGGGCCCAGTACTTC,CASSSGRAQYF,TRBD2,TRBV7-3,TRBJ2-5,once
TGCGCCAGCAGCTTGGGAGCGGGAGGGCCCTCAGGAGATACGCAGTATTTT,CASSLGAGGPSGDTQYF,TRBD2,TRBV5-1,TRBJ2-3,NA
TGCGCCAGCAGCTTTGGACTAGCGGGAGTGGATGAGCAGTTCTTC,CASSFGLAGVDEQFF,TRBD2,TRBV5-1,TRBJ2-1,few
TGTGCCAGCAGTGATACCTGGCGTACCTACAATGAGCAGTTCTTC,CASSDTWRTYNEQFF,NA,TRBV6-1,TRBJ2-1,few
TGCAGCGCGCAGGGTTCCGGGAATCAGCCCCAGCATTTT,CSAQGSGNQPQHF,NA,TRBV20-1,TRBJ1-5,few
TGTGCCAGCAGCTTAGATCGGAGGGCAGGGGTTCCTTACTATAATTCACCCCTCCACTTT,CASSLDRRAGVPYYNSPLHF,NA,TRBV11-2,TRBJ1-6,few
TGTGCCAGCAGCTTAAATGGAGATACGCAGTATTTT,CASSLNGDTQYF,NA,TRBV7-3,TRBJ2-3,few
TGCAGTGCTAGCTTGGGAGGCGCCTACGAGCAGTACTTC,CSASLGGAYEQYF,NA,TRBV20-1,TRBJ2-7,few
TGTGCCAGCTCACCACAACAGGGGACCTACGAGCAGTACTTC,CASSPQQGTYEQYF,TRBD1,TRBV18,TRBJ2-7,once
TGCGCCAGCAGGGGACTAGCGGGAGCAGGGTACAATGAGCAGTTCTTC,CASRGLAGAGYNEQFF,TRBD2,TRBV5-1,TRBJ2-1,NA
TGCGCCAGCAGCACCGGGGCGACAGATACGCAGTATTTT,CASSTGATDTQYF,NA,TRBV5-1,TRBJ2-3,NA
TGCAGCGTGTGGACAGGGGGAAGTTACGGGGAGCTGTTTTTT,CSVWTGGSYGELFF,TRBD1,TRBV29-1,TRBJ2-2,NA
TGTGCCAGCAGTTTATCCACAGGGGACAGGGACAATGAGCAGTTCTTC,CASSLSTGDRDNEQFF,TRBD1,TRBV27,TRBJ2-1,few
TGTGCCAGCAGTTTTCAGGCTAAAGGGTACCAAGAGACCCAGTACTTC,CASSFQAKGYQETQYF,NA,TRBV12-3/TRBV12-4,TRBJ2-5,few
TGTGCCAGCAGCCCACATTTAGGGACTAGCGGGAGCTACGAGCAGTACTTC,CASSPHLGTSGSYEQYF,TRBD2,TRBV5-5,TRBJ2-7,NA
TGCGCCAGCAGCTTTCATAGCGGGAGCGGCTCCTACAATGAGCAGTTCTTC,CASSFHSGSGSYNEQFF,TRBD2,TRBV5-1,TRBJ2-1,NA
TGTGCCAGCAGCTTAGCGGGGGGAGACAATTCACCCCTCCACTTT,CASSLAGGDNSPLHF,NA,TRBV7-8,TRBJ1-6,NA
TGCAGTGCCCCGCCCTGGACAGGAACATACGAGCAGTACTTC,CSAPPWTGTYEQYF,TRBD1,TRBV20-1,TRBJ2-7,NA
TGTGCCAGCAGCGGGGGGACAGGAGCTCAGAACACTGAAGCTTTCTTT,CASSGGTGAQNTEAFF,TRBD1,TRBV5-5,TRBJ1-1,few
TGCGCCAGCAGCTTGGATCGAGCGCAAGGAGGTGAGCAGTTCTTC,CASSLDRAQGGEQFF,NA,TRBV5-1,TRBJ2-1,few
TGCGCCAGCAGTCGACTAGCTGGGGCCAACGTCCTGACTTTC,CASSRLAGANVLTF,NA,TRBV5-1,TRBJ2-6,few
TGTGCCATCAGTGTCTCGGGCGCCCAGCCCCAGCATTTT,CAISVSGAQPQHF,NA,TRBV10-3,TRBJ1-5,NA
TGCGCCAGCGGGCGAAATCCTTCCTACGAGCAGTACTTC,CASGRNPSYEQYF,NA,TRBV5-1,TRBJ2-7,few
TGTGCCAGCAGCCAAGGGGTGCCTAGCGGGTACAATGAGCAGTTCTTC,CASSQGVPSGYNEQFF,TRBD2,TRBV3-1,TRBJ2-1,NA